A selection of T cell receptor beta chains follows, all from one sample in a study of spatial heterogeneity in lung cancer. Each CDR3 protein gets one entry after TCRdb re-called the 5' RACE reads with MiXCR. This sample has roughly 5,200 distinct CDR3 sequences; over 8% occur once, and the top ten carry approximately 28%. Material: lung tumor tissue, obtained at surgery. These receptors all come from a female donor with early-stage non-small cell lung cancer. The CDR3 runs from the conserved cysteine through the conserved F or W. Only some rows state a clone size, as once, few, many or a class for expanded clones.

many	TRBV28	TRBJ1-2	CASSSRGGYTF
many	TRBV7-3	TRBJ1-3	CASSQGNAGNTIYF
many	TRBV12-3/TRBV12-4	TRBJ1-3	CASGRGNTIYF
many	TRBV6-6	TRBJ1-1	CASSRWFYNESHMNTEAFF
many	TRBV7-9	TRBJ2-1	CASSLASGGLNEQFF
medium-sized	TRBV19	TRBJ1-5	CASTKGGRNQPQHF
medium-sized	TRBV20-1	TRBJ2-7	CSANPDSYEQYF
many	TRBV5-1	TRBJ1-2	CASSFLKQGDGYTF
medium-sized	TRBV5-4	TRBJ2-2	CASSVDFLNTGELFF
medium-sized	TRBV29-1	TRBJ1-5	CSVEGQPQHF
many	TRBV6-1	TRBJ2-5	CASSGRDRGYLYQETQYF
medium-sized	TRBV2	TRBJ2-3	CASREGQGPDTQYF
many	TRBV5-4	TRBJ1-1	CASSLWTANTEAFF
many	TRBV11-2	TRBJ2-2	CASSCQAYWTGGCTGELFF
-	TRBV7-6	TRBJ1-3	CASSPPGSGNTIYF
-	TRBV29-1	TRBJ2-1	CSAEGLAGNRSYNEQFF
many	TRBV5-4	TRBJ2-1	CASEEAGSRSYNEQFF
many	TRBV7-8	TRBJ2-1	CASSSVYNEQFF
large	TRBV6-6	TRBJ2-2	CASSASMGAPTGELFF
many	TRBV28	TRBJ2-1	CASSLGGSSYNEQFF
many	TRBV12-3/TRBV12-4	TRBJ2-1	CASTPKGYNEQFF
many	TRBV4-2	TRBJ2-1	CASSPNGVSSYNEQFF
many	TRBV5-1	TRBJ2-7	CASSLGTGRDEQYF
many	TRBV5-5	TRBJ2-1	CASSLAPGTGHEQFF
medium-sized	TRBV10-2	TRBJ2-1	CASSVGGANEQFF
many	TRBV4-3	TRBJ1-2	CASSQVPQGVGGYTF
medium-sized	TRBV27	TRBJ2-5	CASSFLAGGQVETQYF
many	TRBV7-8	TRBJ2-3	CASSLTSGGALSDTQYF
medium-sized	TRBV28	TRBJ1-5	CASSFRPSNQPQHF
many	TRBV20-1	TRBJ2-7	CSARVRTSGSYEQYF
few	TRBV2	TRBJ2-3	CASSREKGTDTQYF
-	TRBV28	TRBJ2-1	CASRDSRGTSSLLGRNEQFF
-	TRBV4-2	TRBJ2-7	CASSQDIGRVGEQYF
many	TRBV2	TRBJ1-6	CASSERSSYNSPLHF
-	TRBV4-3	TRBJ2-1	CASSQDQGLASYNEQFF
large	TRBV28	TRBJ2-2	CASRRPTGELFF
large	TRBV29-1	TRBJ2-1	CSVVVWGEQFF
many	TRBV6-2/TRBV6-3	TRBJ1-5	CASRPDGYSNQPQHF
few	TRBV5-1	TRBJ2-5	CASSLSTGGETQYF
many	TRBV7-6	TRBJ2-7	CASSPLAGVSYEQYF
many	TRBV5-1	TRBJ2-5	CASRDGVTGGQETQYF
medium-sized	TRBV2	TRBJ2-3	CASSGSGISTDTQYF
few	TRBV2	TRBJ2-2	CASSGWQPNTGELFF
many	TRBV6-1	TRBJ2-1	CASRGQAFNEQFF
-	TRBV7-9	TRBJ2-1	CASSFLGQPSYNEQFF
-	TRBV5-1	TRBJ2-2	CASSFRQGNTGELFF
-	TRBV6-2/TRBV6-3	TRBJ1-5	CASSYLASNQPQHF
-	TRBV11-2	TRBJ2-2	CASSHREGNTGELFF
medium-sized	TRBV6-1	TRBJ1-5	CASSTLGTGGNQPQHF
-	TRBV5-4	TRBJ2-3	CASSLTGTGGWDTQYF
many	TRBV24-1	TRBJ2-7	CATSAATGTGSYEQYF
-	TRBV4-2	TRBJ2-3	CTSSQDRMGTDTQYF
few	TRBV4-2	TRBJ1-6	CASSQRDRGNSPLHF
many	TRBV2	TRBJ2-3	CASSEALVGTDTQYF